The 31 T cell receptor beta chains below were found in one sample sequenced in a study of early T cells in non-severe SARS-CoV-2 infection. TCRdb reanalysed the 5' RACE reads using MiXCR and keeps one entry per CDR3 protein. The sample contains nearly 45,000 distinct CDR3 sequences, 11% of which appear only once. Sequencing was carried out using whole blood. All receptors come from an adult who was a healthcare worker with PCR-confirmed SARS-CoV-2 infection or an uninfected control (not recorded which).

This clonotype has at least ten counts. The CDR3 loop is CASSQGGLAWSTDTQYF. The CDR3 coding sequence is TGCGCCAGCAGCCAAGGGGGACTAGCGTGGAGCACAGATACGCAGTATTTT. The chain links TRBV4-3 to TRBJ2-3; TRBD2 aligns across 10 bases. Germline V gene sequence: CDR1 LGHNA, CDR2 YSLEER. CDR3 length: 17 amino acids. J was trimmed by 0 bases and V by 1 base; bases with no gene match: 4.

This clonotype has a handful of counts. J is TRBJ2-6 and V is TRBV28, with D unresolved. Trimming cost V 8 bases and J 0 bases, with 11 bases left between them. Germline CDR1 reads MDHEN; CDR2 reads SYDVKM. The CDR3 runs to 15 residues. CDR3 sequence reads: CASHGRSSGANVLTF. In nucleotides, the CDR3 is TGTGCCAGCCACGGACGGTCCTCTGGGGCCAACGTCCTGACTTTC.

In its sample, this clonotype was seen a few times. J is TRBJ1-5 and V is TRBV6-2 or TRBV6-3; 7 bases are a match to TRBD1. Germline V gives CDR1 MNHEY, CDR2 SVGEGT. The junction had 7 bases not matched to a gene; V was cut back by 5 bases and J by 3 bases. CDR3 length equals 15 residues. The CDR3 sequence is CASSPRGQSNQPQHF. The CDR3 DNA follows: TGTGCCAGCAGTCCCAGGGGACAGTCCAATCAGCCCCAGCATTTT.

In its sample, this clonotype was seen many times. V is TRBV6-2 or TRBV6-3 and J is TRBJ2-2; D is perhaps TRBD2 (5 bases). The CDR3 runs to 15 residues. Germline CDR1 MNHEY, CDR2 SVGEGT. Trimming took off 2 bases at V and 1 base at J, with 8 bases between the two ends. The CDR3 bases are TGTGCCAGCAGTTACAACAGCGGGAACACCGGGGAGCTGTTTTTT. Translating it yields CASSYNSGNTGELFF.

The V and J genes are TRBV10-3 and TRBJ2-2; either TRBD1 or TRBD2 may fit D (5 bases each). This CDR3 is built from 15 residues. V was cut by 3 bases and J by 5 bases, with 13 bases left in between. Germline V CDR1 and CDR2: ENHRY, SYGVKD. The CDR3 spells CAISEAGTSTGELFF. For the CDR3, the DNA is TGTGCCATCAGTGAAGCCGGGACCTCGACCGGGGAGCTGTTTTTT.

The chain combines TRBV20-1 with TRBJ1-6; weak D call: TRBD1 (5 bases). V lost 6 bases, J lost 5 bases, and 14 bases lay in between. The CDR3 is made up of 14 amino acids. CDR1 and CDR2 (germline): DFQATT, SNEGSKA (reference sequence). The CDR3 DNA reads as TGCAGTGCCCAAACCGGGACGAATAATTCACCCCTCCACTTT. Protein product: CSAQTGTNNSPLHF.

This clonotype was seen repeatedly, ten times or more. This sequence joins TRBV20-1 and TRBJ2-5; D call uncertain. The V gene lost 3 bases and the J gene lost 5 bases, with 34 bases spanning the gap. CDR3 length equals 20 residues. Germline values: CDR1 DFQATT, CDR2 SNEGSKA (reference sequence). The CDR3 DNA reads TGCAGTGCTAGTTTGTTCGGGTTGGGTACTGAGCGATCTTCCCCCGAGACCCAGTACTTC. This encodes CSASLFGLGTERSSPETQYF.

Many counts were recorded for this clonotype. The V and J genes are TRBV7-3 and TRBJ2-2; maybe TRBD1 (6 bases). The germline V gene has CDR1 SGHTA and CDR2 FQGTGA. The V and J ends lost 8 bases and 1 base respectively, with 11 bases between them. The CDR3 is 14 amino acids. CDR3 nucleotides: TGTGCCAGCGGACGGGGACAGAACACCGGGGAGCTGTTTTTT. Its translation is CASGRGQNTGELFF.

This clonotype was observed a handful of times. The chain couples TRBV7-6 to TRBJ2-3, with 8 bases matching TRBD2. This CDR3 has 14 amino acids. With 5 bases clipped from V and 5 bases from J, the junction kept 6 bases outside the gene matches. The germline V gene has CDR1 SGHVS and CDR2 FNYEAQ. CDR3 sequence: CASSRSGTEDTQYF. DNA of the CDR3: TGTGCCAGCAGCCGTAGCGGGACCGAAGATACGCAGTATTTT.

This clonotype was found many times. The chain links TRBV6-6 to TRBJ2-5; TRBD1 agrees at 7 bases. The CDR3 runs 14 residues. Germline values: CDR1 MNHNY, CDR2 SVGAGI (reference sequence). Trimming removed 5 bases from V and 3 bases from J; junction bases left unmatched: 6. CDR3: CASSDPGGEETQYF. The CDR3 DNA sequence: TGTGCCAGCAGTGACCCAGGGGGTGAAGAGACCCAGTACTTC.

This clonotype was detected a few times. The V and J genes are TRBV28 and TRBJ2-1, with D perhaps TRBD1 (7 bases). Germline V gene sequence: CDR1 MDHEN, CDR2 SYDVKM. CDR3 length: 18 residues. V shed 7 bases and J shed 0 bases, with 22 bases lying between them. The CDR3 region has the DNA TGTGCCAGCATCCGGAGGGGGCTTTCACAGAGCTCCTACAATGAGCAGTTCTTC. This encodes CASIRRGLSQSSYNEQFF. Full variable domain (rest looked up from reference TRBV28 and TRBJ2-1): DVKVTQSSRYLVKRTGEKVFLECVQDMDHENMFWYRQDPGLGLRLIYFSYDVKMKEKGDIPEGYSVSREKKERFSLILESASTNQTSMYLCASIRRGLSQSSYNEQFFGPGTRLTVL.

This clonotype was picked up many times. The V call is TRBV3-1, the J call TRBJ1-1; D is possibly TRBD1 (5 bases). This CDR3 spans 14 amino acids. The V and J ends lost 2 bases and 4 bases respectively, with 11 bases between them. Germline assignment: CDR1 LGHDT and CDR2 YNNKEL (reference sequence). CDR3 amino acids: CASSQTRQGTEAFF. The CDR3, as DNA: TGTGCCAGCAGCCAAACACGGCAGGGCACTGAAGCTTTCTTT.

To note about this clonotype: The junction does not match germline at one end; this may be a read error. The rearrangement uses TRBV2 and TRBJ2-7; 8 bases match TRBD1. The CDR3 totals 16 residues. Germline CDR1 is SNHLY and CDR2 is FYNNEI. CDR3 DNA: TGTACCAGCACCCGAGGGGGACAGGACCTCTCCTACGAGCAGTACTTC. It codes for CTSTRGGQDLSYEQYF.

This clonotype was seen a handful of times. The rearrangement links TRBV7-2 to TRBJ2-7; a weak D match, TRBD2 (6 bases). The germline CDR1 and CDR2 sequences are SGHTA and FQGNSA. The CDR3 is 14 residues long. V dropped 1 base and J dropped 3 bases, with 10 bases sitting between them. Here the CDR3 DNA reads TGTGCCAGCAGCTTAGGGGGTAGCGGCTACGAGCAGTACTTC. Its translation: CASSLGGSGYEQYF.

In this sample, this clonotype turned up many times. The CDR3 sequence is CASSQAQLAGPYNEQFF. The CDR3 DNA is TGCGCCAGCAGCCAAGCGCAATTAGCGGGACCCTACAATGAGCAGTTCTTC. The chain combines TRBV4-1 with TRBJ2-1; TRBD2 agrees at 8 bases. The trim removed 1 base at V and 2 bases at J, leaving 7 bases unmatched. CDR1 and CDR2 from the germline V gene are MGHRA and YSYEKL. The CDR3 covers 17 residues.

This clonotype appeared many times. The chain recombines TRBV5-1 with TRBJ1-2; tentatively, D is TRBD1 (6 bases). Germline CDR1 SGHRS, CDR2 YFSETQ. Trimming stripped 4 bases from V and 4 bases from J, with 17 bases between. This CDR3 is 15 amino acids long. CDR3 in DNA: TGCGCCAGCAGCAAAAAAGTCGGAGGGGGCTATGGCTACACCTTC. It yields the protein CASSKKVGGGYGYTF.

Only a few counts were recorded for this clonotype. V is TRBV3-1 and J is TRBJ2-5; the D gene is possibly TRBD2 (5 bases). Germline CDR1 and CDR2: LGHDT and YNNKEL (reference sequence). V was cut by 3 bases and J by 5 bases, with 16 bases left in between. The CDR3 spans 15 residues. The CDR3 region has the DNA TGTGCCAGCAGCCAGGGCGGGCTTGACGTGGAGACCCAGTACTTC. Amino acids: CASSQGGLDVETQYF.

This clonotype was counted ten times or more. This rearrangement joins TRBV5-1 to TRBJ1-1; TRBD1 might be the D (5 bases). The CDR3 consists of 12 residues. Germline CDR1 is SGHRS and CDR2 is YFSETQ. V lost 3 bases and J lost 2, with 5 bases in between. As DNA, the CDR3 is TGCGCCAGCAGCTGGGACAACACTGAAGCTTTCTTT. Translation gives CASSWDNTEAFF.

This clonotype came up many times. The J gene is TRBJ2-1, the V gene TRBV9; a possible D gene is TRBD2 (5 bases). In germline, CDR1 is SGDLS, CDR2 YYNGEE. V lost 4 bases and J 6 bases, leaving 8 bases between the germline ends. The CDR3 is 12 amino acids. CDR3 loop: CASSTTSNEQFF. CDR3 bases: TGTGCCAGCAGCACAACTAGCAATGAGCAGTTCTTC.

This clonotype showed up just a few times. The chain combines TRBV11-1 with TRBJ1-1; D gene unclear. Germline CDR1 is SGHAT and CDR2 is FQDESV (reference sequence). Trimming cost V 0 bases and J 1 base, with 9 bases left between them. The CDR3 totals 15 residues. The CDR3 protein is CASSLARGWNTEAFF. The CDR3 DNA follows: TGTGCCAGCAGCTTAGCGAGAGGGTGGAACACTGAAGCTTTCTTT. The whole variable domain, remainder taken from reference TRBV11-1 and TRBJ1-1, is EAEVAQSPRYKITEKSQAVAFWCDPISGHATLYWYRQILGQGPELLVQFQDESVVDDSQLPKDRFSAERLKGVDSTLKIQPAELGDSAMYLCASSLARGWNTEAFFGQGTRLTVV.

This clonotype has at least ten counts. The chain joins TRBV20-1 to TRBJ2-7, with 8 bases aligning to TRBD2. The CDR3 contains 15 residues. Germline CDR1 and CDR2: DFQATT and SNEGSKA (reference sequence). V shed 0 bases, J shed 4 bases, and the junction held 8 bases outside the gene matches. Here the CDR3 reads CSARDGSSGTYEQYF. The CDR3 nucleotides are TGCAGTGCTAGAGATGGGAGTAGCGGGACTTACGAGCAGTACTTC.

In this sample, this clonotype turned up many times. The chain uses TRBV21-1 and TRBJ1-5; the D segment call TRBD1 is taken from the table without a DNA check. TRBV21-1 is termed a pseudogene. There are 21 residues in the CDR3. CDR3: CASSARRQRSYPPYSNQPQHF. The DNA of the CDR3 is TGTGCCAGCAGCGCCCGCCGACAGCGATCATACCCCCCGTATAGCAATCAGCCCCAGCATTTT.

This clonotype was counted only a few times. The J gene is TRBJ2-1, the V gene TRBV28; TRBD1 agrees at 9 bases. J gave up 0 bases and V 4 bases, and 10 bases lay outside the gene matches. CDR1 MDHEN and CDR2 SYDVKM come from the germline V gene. The CDR3 sequence is 18 residues long. The DNA for the CDR3 is TGTGCCAGCAGTTCCCTCTCCGGGACAGGGAGCTCCTACAATGAGCAGTTCTTC. Translation gives CASSSLSGTGSSYNEQFF.

In its sample, this clonotype was seen a few times. The J gene is TRBJ2-1, the V gene TRBV29-1, with TRBD2 matching 7 bases. Germline V CDR1 and CDR2: SQVTM, ANQGSEA. This CDR3 is built from 13 residues. The junction had 5 bases not matched to a gene; V was cut back by 6 bases and J by 3 bases. The CDR3 is CSVTSYLYNEQFF. The CDR3 nucleotides read TGCAGCGTGACTAGCTACCTCTACAATGAGCAGTTCTTC.

This clonotype was counted a few times. The rearrangement links TRBV5-6 to TRBJ2-5; D perhaps matches TRBD1 (5 bases). V was pared by 0 bases and J by 5 bases, with 11 bases between. The germline CDR1 and CDR2 sequences are SGHDT and YYEEEE. The CDR3 is made up of 14 amino acids. The chain's CDR3 is CASSLGSRVETQYF. CDR3 DNA: TGTGCCAGCAGCTTGGGAAGCAGGGTGGAGACCCAGTACTTC.

This clonotype was seen repeatedly, ten times or more. The CDR3 spells CATSSPRLDYGYTF. The CDR3 nucleotides read TGTGCCACCAGTAGCCCACGTCTGGACTATGGCTACACCTTC. The rearrangement uses TRBV24-1 and TRBJ1-2; no firm D call. Trimming took off 6 bases at V and 3 bases at J, with 13 bases between the two ends. Germline V gene data show CDR1 as KGHDR and CDR2 as SFDVKD. CDR3 size: 14 residues.

V is TRBV14 and J is TRBJ2-1, with D possibly TRBD2 on 6 matching bases. Trimming pared 0 bases from V and 8 bases from J, leaving 20 bases between. This CDR3 contains 17 residues. Germline CDR1 reads SGHDN; CDR2 reads FVKESK. The CDR3 is CASSQDGEVPPADEQFF. Here the CDR3 DNA reads TGTGCCAGCAGCCAAGATGGGGAGGTCCCGCCGGCCGATGAGCAGTTCTTC.

This clonotype was counted at least ten times. CDR3 nucleotides: TGCGCCAGCAGCTTGGATGGCGGAGGGAATTCACCCCTCCACTTT. The encoded protein is CASSLDGGGNSPLHF. The chain has TRBV5-1 and TRBJ1-6; no clear D. Trimming pared 0 bases from V and 7 bases from J, leaving 11 bases between. Germline-derived CDR1 and CDR2 are SGHRS and YFSETQ. CDR3 length equals 15 residues.

The chain is built from TRBV5-1 and TRBJ2-2, with a weak D call TRBD1 (5 bases). This CDR3 is 13 amino acids long. V lost 4 bases and J 6 bases, leaving 10 bases between the germline ends. Germline loops: CDR1 SGHRS, CDR2 YFSETQ. In DNA form, the CDR3 reads TGCGCCAGCAGCCCGACAGAGGCCGGGGAGCTGTTTTTT. This translates into CASSPTEAGELFF.

This clonotype was seen ten or more times. CDR3 in amino acids: CSAAPRREGRGEQYF. The CDR3 nucleotides read TGCAGCGCGGCGCCTAGGCGGGAGGGCCGGGGGGAGCAGTACTTC. The V gene is TRBV29-1, the J gene TRBJ2-7, with 9 bases identical to TRBD2. After removal of 7 bases from V and 7 bases from J, the junction contained 17 bases not matched to a gene. CDR3 length equals 15 residues. The germline V gene encodes CDR1 SQVTM and CDR2 ANQGSEA.

The chain uses TRBV28 and TRBJ2-2; 8 bases are a match to TRBD2. Germline-derived CDR1 and CDR2 are MDHEN and SYDVKM. The V and J ends lost 7 bases and 1 base, in that order; junction bases with no gene match: 2. The CDR3 covers 14 residues. The CDR3 DNA reads TGTGCCAGCATAGCGGGGCAGAACACCGGGGAGCTGTTTTTT. It specifies CASIAGQNTGELFF.